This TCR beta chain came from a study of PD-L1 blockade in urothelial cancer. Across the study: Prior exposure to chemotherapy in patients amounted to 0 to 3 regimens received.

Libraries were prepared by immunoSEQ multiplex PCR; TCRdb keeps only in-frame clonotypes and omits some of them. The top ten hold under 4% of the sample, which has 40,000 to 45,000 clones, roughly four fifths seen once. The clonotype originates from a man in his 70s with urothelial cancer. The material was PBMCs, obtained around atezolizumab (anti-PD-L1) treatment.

The CDR3, as DNA: TGTGCCAGCAGTGAAGCCCCGGACAGGAGTTTCTACGAGCAGTACTTC. The encoded protein is CASSEAPDRSFYEQYF. V usage is TRBV6-1 and J usage is TRBJ2-7; 7 bases line up with TRBD1. The J segment lost 3 bases and the V segment lost 0 bases, leaving 8 bases of the junction unmatched. Germline-derived CDR1 and CDR2 are MNHNS and SASEGT. CDR3 length: 16 residues.